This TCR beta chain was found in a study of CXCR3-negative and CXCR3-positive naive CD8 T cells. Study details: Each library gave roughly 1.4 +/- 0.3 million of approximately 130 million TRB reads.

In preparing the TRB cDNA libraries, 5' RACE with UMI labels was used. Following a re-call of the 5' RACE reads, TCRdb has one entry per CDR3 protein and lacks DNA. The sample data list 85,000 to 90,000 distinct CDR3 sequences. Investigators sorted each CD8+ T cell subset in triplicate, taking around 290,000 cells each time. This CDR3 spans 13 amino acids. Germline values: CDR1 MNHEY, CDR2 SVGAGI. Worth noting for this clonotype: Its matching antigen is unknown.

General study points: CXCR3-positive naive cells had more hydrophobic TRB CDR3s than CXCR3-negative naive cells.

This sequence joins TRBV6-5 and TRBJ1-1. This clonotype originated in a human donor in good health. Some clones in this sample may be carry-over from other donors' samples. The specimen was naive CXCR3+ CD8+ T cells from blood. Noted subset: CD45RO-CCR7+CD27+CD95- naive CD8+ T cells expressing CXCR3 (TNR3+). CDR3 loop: CASSYSVNTEAFF.